This section outlines one T cell receptor (beta chain) sequence together with its context. This table comes from immunoSEQ multiplex PCR, and its TCRdb copy is limited to in-frame clones, with some not included. The sample has over 70,000 clones, roughly 94% seen once. This sample stems from a study of T cell changes during pregnancy in multiple sclerosis. Germline loops: CDR1 KGHSH, CDR2 LQKENI. This CDR3 has 19 residues. The ends lost 6 bases at V and 2 bases at J; junction bases unmatched: 22. Sequencing was performed on peripheral blood, taken in the third trimester of pregnancy. This receptor was identified in a female donor with multiple sclerosis, enrolled in a pregnancy study. The V call is TRBV18, the J call TRBJ2-7; TRBD2 matches at 7 bases. The CDR3 is CASSVLSGTQYLQTYEQYF. CDR3 sequence (DNA): TGTGCCAGCTCGGTCCTAAGCGGGACCCAATACCTTCAAACCTACGAGCAGTACTTC.